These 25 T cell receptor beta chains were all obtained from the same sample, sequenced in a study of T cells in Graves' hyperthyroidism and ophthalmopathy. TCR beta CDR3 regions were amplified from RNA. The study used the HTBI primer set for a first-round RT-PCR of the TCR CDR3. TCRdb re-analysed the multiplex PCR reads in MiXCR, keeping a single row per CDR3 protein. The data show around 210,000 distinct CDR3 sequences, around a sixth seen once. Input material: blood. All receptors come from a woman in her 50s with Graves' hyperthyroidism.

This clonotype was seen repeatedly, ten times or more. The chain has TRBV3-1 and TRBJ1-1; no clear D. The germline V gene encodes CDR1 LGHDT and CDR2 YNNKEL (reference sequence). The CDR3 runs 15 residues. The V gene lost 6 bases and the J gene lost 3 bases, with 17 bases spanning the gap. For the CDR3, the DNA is TGTGCCAGCAGGGTCTGGGTAGGTGAGGACACTGAAGCTTTCTTT. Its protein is CASRVWVGEDTEAFF.

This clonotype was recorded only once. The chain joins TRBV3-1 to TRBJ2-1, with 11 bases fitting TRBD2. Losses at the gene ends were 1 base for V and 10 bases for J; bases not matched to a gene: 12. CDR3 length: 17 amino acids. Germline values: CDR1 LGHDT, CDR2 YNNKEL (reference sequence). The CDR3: CASSQGGPSGRTVEQFF. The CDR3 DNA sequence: TGTGCCAGCAGCCAAGGAGGCCCTAGCGGGAGGACCGTCGAGCAGTTCTTC.

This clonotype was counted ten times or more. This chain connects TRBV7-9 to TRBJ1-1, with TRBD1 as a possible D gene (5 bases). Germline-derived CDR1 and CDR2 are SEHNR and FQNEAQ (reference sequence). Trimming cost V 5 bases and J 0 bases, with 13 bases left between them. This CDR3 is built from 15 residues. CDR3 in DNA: TGTGCCAGCAGCCCCGGGGGACGGATGAACACTGAAGCTTTCTTT. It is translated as CASSPGGRMNTEAFF.

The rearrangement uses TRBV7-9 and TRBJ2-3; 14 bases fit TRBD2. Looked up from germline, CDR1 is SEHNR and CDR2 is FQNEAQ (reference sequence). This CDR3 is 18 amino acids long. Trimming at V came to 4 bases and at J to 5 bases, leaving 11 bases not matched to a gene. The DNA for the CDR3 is TGTGCCAGCAGCTCCCCCGGGACTAGCGGGAGCGTAGAAGATACGCAGTATTTT. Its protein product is CASSSPGTSGSVEDTQYF.

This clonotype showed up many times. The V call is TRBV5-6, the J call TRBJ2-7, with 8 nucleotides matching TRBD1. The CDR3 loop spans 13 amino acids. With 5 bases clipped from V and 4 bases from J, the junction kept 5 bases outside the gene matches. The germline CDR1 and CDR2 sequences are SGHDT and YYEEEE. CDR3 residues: CASRGTGLYEQYF. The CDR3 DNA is TGTGCCAGCAGAGGGACAGGACTGTACGAGCAGTACTTC.

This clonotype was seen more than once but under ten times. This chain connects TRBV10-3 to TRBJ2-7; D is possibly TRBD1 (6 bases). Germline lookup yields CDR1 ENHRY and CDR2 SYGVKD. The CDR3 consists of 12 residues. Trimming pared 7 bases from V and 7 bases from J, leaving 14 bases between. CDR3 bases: TGTGCCATCAATCAGGGCAGGGGAGAGCAGTACTTC. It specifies CAINQGRGEQYF.

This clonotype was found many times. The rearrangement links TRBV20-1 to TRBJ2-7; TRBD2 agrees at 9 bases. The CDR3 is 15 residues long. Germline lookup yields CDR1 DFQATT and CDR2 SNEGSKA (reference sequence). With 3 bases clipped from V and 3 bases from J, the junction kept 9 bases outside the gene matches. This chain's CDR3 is CSARPRAGGSYEQYF. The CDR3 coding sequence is TGCAGTGCTAGGCCTAGAGCGGGAGGAAGCTACGAGCAGTACTTC.

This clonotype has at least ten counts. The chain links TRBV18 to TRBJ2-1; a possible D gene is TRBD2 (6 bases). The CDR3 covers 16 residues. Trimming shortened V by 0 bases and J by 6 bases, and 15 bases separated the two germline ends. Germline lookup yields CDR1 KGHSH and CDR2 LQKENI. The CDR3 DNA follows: TGTGCCAGCTCACCACCGGGCCGGGAGTCGGTCAATGAGCAGTTCTTC. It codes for CASSPPGRESVNEQFF.

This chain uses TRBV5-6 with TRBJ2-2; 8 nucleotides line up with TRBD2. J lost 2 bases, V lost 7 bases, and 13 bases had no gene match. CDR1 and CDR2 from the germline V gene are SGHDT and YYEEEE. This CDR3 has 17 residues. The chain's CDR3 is CASGRILLAENTGELFF. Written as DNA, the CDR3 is TGTGCCAGCGGGCGGATCTTACTAGCGGAAAACACCGGGGAGCTGTTTTTT. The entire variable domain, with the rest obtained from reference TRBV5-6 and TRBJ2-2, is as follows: DAGVTQSPTHLIKTRGQQVTLRCSPKSGHDTVSWYQQALGQGPQFIFQYYEEEERQRGNFPDRFSGHQFPNYSSELNVNALLLGDSALYLCASGRILLAENTGELFFGEGSRLTVL.

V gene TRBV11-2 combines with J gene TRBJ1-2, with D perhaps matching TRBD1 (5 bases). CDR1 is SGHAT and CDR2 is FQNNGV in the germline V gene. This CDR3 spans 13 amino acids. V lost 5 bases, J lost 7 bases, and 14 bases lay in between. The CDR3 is CASSRGNVGGYTF. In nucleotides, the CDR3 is TGTGCCAGCAGCCGGGGGAACGTAGGTGGCTACACCTTC.

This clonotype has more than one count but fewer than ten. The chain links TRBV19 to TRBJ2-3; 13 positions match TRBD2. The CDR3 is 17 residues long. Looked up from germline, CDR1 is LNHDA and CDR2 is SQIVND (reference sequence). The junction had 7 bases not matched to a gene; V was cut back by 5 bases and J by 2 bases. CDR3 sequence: CASSPDTSGRATDTQYF. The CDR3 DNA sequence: TGTGCCAGTAGTCCCGATACTAGCGGGAGGGCCACAGATACGCAGTATTTT. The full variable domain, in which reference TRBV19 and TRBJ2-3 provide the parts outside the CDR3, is DGGITQSPKYLFRKEGQNVTLSCEQNLNHDAMYWYRQDPGQGLRLIYYSQIVNDFQKGDIAEGYSVSREKKESFPLTVTSAQKNPTAFYLCASSPDTSGRATDTQYFGPGTRLTVL.

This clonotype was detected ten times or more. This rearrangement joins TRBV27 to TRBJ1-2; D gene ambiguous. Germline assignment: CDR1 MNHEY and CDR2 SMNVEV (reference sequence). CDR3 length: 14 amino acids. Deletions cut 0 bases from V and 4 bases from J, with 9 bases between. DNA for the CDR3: TGTGCCAGCAGTTTATCCGCCAGCAGCTATGGCTACACCTTC. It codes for CASSLSASSYGYTF.

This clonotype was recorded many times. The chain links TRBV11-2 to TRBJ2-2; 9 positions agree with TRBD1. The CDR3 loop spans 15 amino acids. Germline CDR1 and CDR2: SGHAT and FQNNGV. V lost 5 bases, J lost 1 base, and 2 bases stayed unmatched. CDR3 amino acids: CASSLTGGNTGELFF. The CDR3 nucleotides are TGTGCCAGCAGCCTGACAGGGGGGAACACCGGGGAGCTGTTTTTT.

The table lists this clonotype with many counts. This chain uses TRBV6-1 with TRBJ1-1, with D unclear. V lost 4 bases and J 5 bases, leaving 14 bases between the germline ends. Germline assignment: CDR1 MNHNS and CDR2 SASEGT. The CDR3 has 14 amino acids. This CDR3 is CASSGAGVRTEAFF. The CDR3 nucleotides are TGTGCCAGCAGTGGCGCAGGTGTTCGGACTGAAGCTTTCTTT.

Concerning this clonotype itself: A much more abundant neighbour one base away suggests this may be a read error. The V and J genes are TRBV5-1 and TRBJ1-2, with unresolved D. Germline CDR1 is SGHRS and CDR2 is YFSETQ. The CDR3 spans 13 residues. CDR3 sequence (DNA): TGCGCCAGCAGCTTGGAGCTAGAGGATGGCCACACCTTC. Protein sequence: CASSLELEDGHTF.

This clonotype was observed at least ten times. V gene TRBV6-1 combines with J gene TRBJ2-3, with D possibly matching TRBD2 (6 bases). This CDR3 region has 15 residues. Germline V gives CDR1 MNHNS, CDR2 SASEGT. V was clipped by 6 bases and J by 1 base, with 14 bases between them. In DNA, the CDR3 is TGTGCCAGCAGCACCCGCGGGACGGGCACAGATACGCAGTATTTT. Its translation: CASSTRGTGTDTQYF.

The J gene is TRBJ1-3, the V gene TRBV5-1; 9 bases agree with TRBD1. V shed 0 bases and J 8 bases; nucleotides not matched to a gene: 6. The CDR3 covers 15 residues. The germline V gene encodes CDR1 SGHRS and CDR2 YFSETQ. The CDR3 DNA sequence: TGCGCCAGCAGCTTGGGTCACAGGGGGCTGGACACCATATATTTT. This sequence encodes CASSLGHRGLDTIYF. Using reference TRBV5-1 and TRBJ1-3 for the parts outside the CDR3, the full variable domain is KAGVTQTPRYLIKTRGQQVTLSCSPISGHRSVSWYQQTPGQGLQFLFEYFSETQRNKGNFPGRFSGRQFSNSRSEMNVSTLELGDSALYLCASSLGHRGLDTIYFGEGSWLTVV.

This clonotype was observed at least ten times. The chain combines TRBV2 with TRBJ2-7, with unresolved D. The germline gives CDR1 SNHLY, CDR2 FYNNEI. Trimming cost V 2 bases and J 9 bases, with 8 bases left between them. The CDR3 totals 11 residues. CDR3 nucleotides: TGTGCCAGCAGTGAAAGGTTCGGGCAGTACTTC. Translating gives CASSERFGQYF.

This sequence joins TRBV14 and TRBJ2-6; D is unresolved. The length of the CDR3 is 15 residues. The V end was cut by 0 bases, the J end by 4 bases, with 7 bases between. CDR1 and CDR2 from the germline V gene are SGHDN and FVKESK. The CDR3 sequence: CASSQESLGANVLTF. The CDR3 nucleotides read TGTGCCAGCAGCCAAGAATCCCTAGGGGCCAACGTCCTGACTTTC.

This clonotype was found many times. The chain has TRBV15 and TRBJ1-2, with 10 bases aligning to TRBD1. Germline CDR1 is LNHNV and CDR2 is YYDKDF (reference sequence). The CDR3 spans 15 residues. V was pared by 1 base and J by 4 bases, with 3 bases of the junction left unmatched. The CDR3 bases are TGTGCCACCAGCAGAGCCGGGACAGGGGTCTATGGCTACACCTTC. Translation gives CATSRAGTGVYGYTF.

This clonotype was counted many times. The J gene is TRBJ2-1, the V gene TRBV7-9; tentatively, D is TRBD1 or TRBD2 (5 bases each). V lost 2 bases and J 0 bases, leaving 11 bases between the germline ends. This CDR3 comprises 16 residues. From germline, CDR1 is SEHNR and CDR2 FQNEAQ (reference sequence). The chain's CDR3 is CASSLFGASSYNEQFF. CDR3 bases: TGTGCCAGCAGCTTATTCGGGGCAAGCTCCTACAATGAGCAGTTCTTC.

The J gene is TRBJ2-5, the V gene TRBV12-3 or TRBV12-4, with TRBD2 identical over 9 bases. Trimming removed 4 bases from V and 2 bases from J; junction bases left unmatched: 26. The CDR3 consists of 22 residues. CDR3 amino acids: CASSSPGSGRPTRGRFQETQYF. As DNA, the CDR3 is TGTGCCAGCAGTTCCCCGGGGAGCGGGAGGCCCACCCGTGGTCGATTTCAAGAGACCCAGTACTTC.

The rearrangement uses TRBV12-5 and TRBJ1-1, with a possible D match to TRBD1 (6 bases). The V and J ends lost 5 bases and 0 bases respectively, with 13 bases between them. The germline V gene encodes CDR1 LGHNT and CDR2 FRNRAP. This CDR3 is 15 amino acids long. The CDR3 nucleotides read TGTGCTAGTGGTCCGCAGGGGATGATGAACACTGAAGCTTTCTTT. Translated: CASGPQGMMNTEAFF.

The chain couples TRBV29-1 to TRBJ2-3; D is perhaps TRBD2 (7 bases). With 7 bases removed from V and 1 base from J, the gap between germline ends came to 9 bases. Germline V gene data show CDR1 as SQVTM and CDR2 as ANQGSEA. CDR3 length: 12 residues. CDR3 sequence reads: CSGGGRTDTQYF. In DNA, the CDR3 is TGCAGCGGGGGGGGGCGCACAGATACGCAGTATTTT.

CDR3 in DNA: TGTGCCAGCAGCCAAGTTGGTAAAGGGGGCTATGGCTACACCTTC. Its protein is CASSQVGKGGYGYTF. The rearrangement uses TRBV14 and TRBJ1-2, with TRBD1 as a possible D gene (6 bases). Germline loops: CDR1 SGHDN, CDR2 FVKESK. CDR3 length equals 15 residues. The V end lost 1 base, the J end lost 4 bases, and 13 bases lay between the germline ends.